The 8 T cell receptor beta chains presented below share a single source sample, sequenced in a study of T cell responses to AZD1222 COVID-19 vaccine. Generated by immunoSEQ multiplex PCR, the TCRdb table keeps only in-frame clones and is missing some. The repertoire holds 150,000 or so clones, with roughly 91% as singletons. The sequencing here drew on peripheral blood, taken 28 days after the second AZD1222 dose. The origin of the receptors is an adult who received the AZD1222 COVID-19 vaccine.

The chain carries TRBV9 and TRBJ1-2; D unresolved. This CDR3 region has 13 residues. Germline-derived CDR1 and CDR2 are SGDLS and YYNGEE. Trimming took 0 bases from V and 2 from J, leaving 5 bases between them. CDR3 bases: TGTGCCAGCAGCGTAGGGCGGAACTATGGCTACACCTTC. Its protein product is CASSVGRNYGYTF.

The CDR3, as DNA: TGCGCCAGCAGCTCGACAGGGGGCTCTGGCTACACCTTC. The encoded protein is CASSSTGGSGYTF. The chain recombines TRBV5-1 with TRBJ1-2; 10 positions agree with TRBD1. Germline assignment: CDR1 SGHRS and CDR2 YFSETQ. The CDR3 totals 13 residues. V shed 3 bases, J shed 7 bases, and the junction held 3 bases outside the gene matches.

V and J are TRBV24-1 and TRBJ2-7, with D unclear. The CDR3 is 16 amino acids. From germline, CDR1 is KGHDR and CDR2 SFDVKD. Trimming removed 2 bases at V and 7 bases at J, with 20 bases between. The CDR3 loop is CATSDSRVGRSEEQYF. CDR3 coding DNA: TGTGCCACCAGTGATTCAAGGGTGGGTAGAAGTGAAGAGCAGTACTTC.

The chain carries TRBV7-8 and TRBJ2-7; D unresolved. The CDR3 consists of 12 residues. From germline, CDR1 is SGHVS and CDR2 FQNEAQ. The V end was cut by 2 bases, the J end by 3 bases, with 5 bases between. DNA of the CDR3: TGTGCCAGCAGCTTATTTGACTACGAGCAGTACTTC. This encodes CASSLFDYEQYF.

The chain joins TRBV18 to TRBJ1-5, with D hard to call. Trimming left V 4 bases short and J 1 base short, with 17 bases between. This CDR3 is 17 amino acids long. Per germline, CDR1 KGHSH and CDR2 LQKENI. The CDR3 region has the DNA TGTGCCAGCTCACGGAATCCCTCAAGGGTGAGCAATCAGCCCCAGCATTTT. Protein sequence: CASSRNPSRVSNQPQHF.

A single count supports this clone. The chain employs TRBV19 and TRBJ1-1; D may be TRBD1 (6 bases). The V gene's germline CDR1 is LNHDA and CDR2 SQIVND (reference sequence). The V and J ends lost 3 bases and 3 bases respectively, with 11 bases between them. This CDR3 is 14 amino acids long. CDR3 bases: TGTGCCAGTAGTATCAGGGGCATGGACACTGAAGCTTTCTTT. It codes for CASSIRGMDTEAFF.

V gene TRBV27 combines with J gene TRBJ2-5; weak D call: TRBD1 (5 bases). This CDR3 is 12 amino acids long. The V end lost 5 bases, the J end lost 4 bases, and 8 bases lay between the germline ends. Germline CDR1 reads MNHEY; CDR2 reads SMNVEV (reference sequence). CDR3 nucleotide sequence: TGTGCCAGCAGTCGAAGGGGAGAGACCCAGTACTTC. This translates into CASSRRGETQYF.

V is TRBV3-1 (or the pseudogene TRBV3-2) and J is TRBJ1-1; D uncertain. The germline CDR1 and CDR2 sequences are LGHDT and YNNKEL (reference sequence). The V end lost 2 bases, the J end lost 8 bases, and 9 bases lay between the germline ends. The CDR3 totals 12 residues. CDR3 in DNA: TGTGCCAGCAGCCAAAACGGGCGGGAAGCTTTCTTT. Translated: CASSQNGREAFF.